This TCR beta chain was sequenced for a study of naive and memory T cell subsets (TCRdb year 2017). About the full investigation: Sorted naive and memory T cell subsets from peripheral blood were analyzed in the study using a UMI-based, open-source pipeline for TCR alpha and beta sequencing. IgG serology results and the functional CMV T cell responses were in complete agreement. RNA was DNase-treated and reverse transcribed with TCR constant-region primers, mostly using SuperScript III.

Cut back by 5 bases and 2 bases, the V and J ends lie 16 bases apart. Via the germline V gene, CDR1 is SGHTA and CDR2 FQGNSA. The cysteine opens and the phenylalanine closes a CDR3 of 16 amino acids. Only the CDR3 part of the read is kept: 48 bases, read in frame from the first base. In this sample, this clonotype turned up many times. Its antigen specificity is not known. Base quality data are lacking; no much larger clone is found one base away. The investigation overall reported the following: After error correction, only a single occurrence was seen for over 95% of naive TCR sequences, so much steeper abundance distributions were produced than in memory subsets. Gini index rose and Shannon and inverse Simpson diversity fell from naive through CM, EM and EMRA in both CD4 and CD8 cells. RNA-based TCR counts may be affected by expression changes linked to T cell activation and differentiation. A power law was followed by TCR abundance, with an exponent that differed between naive and memory subsets but was consistent across the three individuals. No ground truth was available to validate the repertoire findings for the naive and memory subsets. Each clonotype was defined as a single alpha or beta chain sequence rather than as a paired alpha/beta receptor.

Libraries were made using UMI-ligation and nested PCR. An equimolar mix of two oligonucleotides covering both TRBC1 and TRBC2 was used as the beta constant-region primer. T4 RNA ligase 1 ligated a single-stranded oligonucleotide carrying the SP2 primer and a 12-nucleotide UMI to the cDNA 3' end. Four rounds of PCR were used to amplify ligated cDNA, with nested alpha and beta constant-region primers being used together with the SP2 primer. The ligation reaction was incubated at 16°C for roughly 18-25 hours. PCR2 was usually performed as a SYBR Green qPCR and halted at a preset threshold so that over-amplification would not occur. Every purification after the first one was done using Agencourt AMPure XP magnetic beads. Libraries were quantified by Qubit and checked on a TapeStation, where a main peak was expected near 650 bp. Sequencing of the pooled libraries was done on an Illumina MiSeq using v2 2x251 paired-end kits, which typically yielded roughly 0.95-2.2 million reads per sample. Each sample was pooled at around 4.2 nM, and roughly 5-7% PhiX was included to help cluster recognition. The paper's data handling went like this. Using tag matching that tolerated one base-pair mismatch, Decombinator assigned V and J genes to FASTQ reads that had been processed by Demultiplexor. Collapsinator used UMIs to correct both sequencing errors and frequency errors arising from PCR heterogeneity. TCRs were translated and CDR3s were extracted from the conserved cysteine to the FGXG phenylalanine by CDR3Translator, with non-productive sequences being flagged. Gini, Shannon entropy and inverse Simpson indices were computed after subsampling the repertoires to the same number of UMI-defined TCRs. Within the linear range, a power law was fitted by maximum likelihood to the distributions of clonotype abundance. For one naive CD8 sample, the pipeline and MIGEC produced similar UMI counts, unique TCR numbers and clonal distributions. Repertoires were searched for around 7,000 CMV-associated CDR3 sequences compiled from VDJdb and a published dataset. TCRdb reprocessed the public reads (quality trimming at Q25 with fastp, clone calling with MiXCR) and kept in-frame beta chains. Identical CDR3 protein sequences are pooled into one entry, listed with their most common genes and DNA. These V and J calls rely on TCRdb rather than the paper's analysis. This sample gives roughly 31,000 distinct CDR3 sequences in total; around 10% of them show up just once. In total, the top ten clones hold approximately 17% of the sample.

TCR alpha and beta chain libraries were amplified separately from the second PCR step onward. To determine each donor's CMV status, fresh PBMCs were stimulated overnight with CMV viral lysate, and IFNgamma production from CD4+ T cells was then assessed. Using Miltenyi beads, CD4 T cells were first positively selected, and CD8 T cells were then positively selected from the CD4-negative fraction. After staining for CD3, CD4, CD8, CD45RA, CD27 and a live/dead dye, cells were sorted on a BD Aria II into four subsets based on CD45RA and CD27. The sorting gate for effector memory cells was CD45RA-CD27-, and the sorting gate for EMRA cells was CD45RA+CD27-. Three healthy volunteers provided blood, and the blood of each volunteer was split into CD4 and CD8 T cells and then into four differentiation subsets. About 0.11 L of peripheral blood was taken from each donor, and PBMC were separated by density-gradient centrifugation on Ficoll-Paque PLUS. The sorted cells were lysed in RLT buffer, after which RNA was extracted using a Qiagen RNeasy kit and kept at -80 degrees C.

This receptor was obtained from a human donor in good health. The rearranged segments are TRBV7-2 and TRBJ1-5, with an unclear D gene assignment. Sequencing input: effector memory CD4+ T cells from blood. Taken with the paper, the label for cell subset or site translates to: effector memory, CD45RA- CD27-. At the DNA level, the sequence is TGTGCCAGCAGCCTACGGATCGGGTCCGGCAATCAGCCCCAGCATTTT. This yields the protein CASSLRIGSGNQPQHF.